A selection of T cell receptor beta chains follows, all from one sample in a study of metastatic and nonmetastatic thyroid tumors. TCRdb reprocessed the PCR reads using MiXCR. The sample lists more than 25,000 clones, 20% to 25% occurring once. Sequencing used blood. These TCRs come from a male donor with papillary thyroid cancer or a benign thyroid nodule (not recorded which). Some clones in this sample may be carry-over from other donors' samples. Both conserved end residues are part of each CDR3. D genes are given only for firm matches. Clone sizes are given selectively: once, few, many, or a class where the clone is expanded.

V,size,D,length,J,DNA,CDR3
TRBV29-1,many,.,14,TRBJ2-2,TGCAGCGTTCACACAGTGACGAACACCGGGGAGCTGTTTTTT,CSVHTVTNTGELFF
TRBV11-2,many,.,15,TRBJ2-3,TGTGCCAGCAGCCCCCGGGGGAGCTATGCAGATACGCAGTATTTT,CASSPRGSYADTQYF
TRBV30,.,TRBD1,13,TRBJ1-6,TGTGCCTGGAGCGCTGGGACAGGTTCACCCCTCCACTTT,CAWSAGTGSPLHF
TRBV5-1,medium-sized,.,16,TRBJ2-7,TGCGCCAGCAGCGGAGAATTACTAGATCCCCGTGGCGAGCAGTACTTC,CASSGELLDPRGEQYF
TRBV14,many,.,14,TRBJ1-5,TGTGCCAGCAGCCAATCAGGGAGCAATCAGCCCCAGCATTTT,CASSQSGSNQPQHF
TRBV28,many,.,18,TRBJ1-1,TGTGCCAGCAGTGAATTTGGGGGCCTTAAAGGACGGGACACTGAAGCTTTCTTT,CASSEFGGLKGRDTEAFF
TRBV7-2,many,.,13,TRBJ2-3,TGTGCCAGCTCCGCCAACCGAGCAGATACGCAGTATTTT,CASSANRADTQYF
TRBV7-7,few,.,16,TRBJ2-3,TGTGCTAGCAGCTTAGTAGCGGAGGGTTCTGTAGATACGCAGTATTTT,CASSLVAEGSVDTQYF
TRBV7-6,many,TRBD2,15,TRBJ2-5,TGTGCCAGCAGCCAGGGGCTAGCGGGAGCTGAGACCCAGTACTTC,CASSQGLAGAETQYF
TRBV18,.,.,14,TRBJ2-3,TGTGCCAGCTCACCAGTCCGGGGGCAGGATTCGCATTATTTT,CASSPVRGQDSHYF
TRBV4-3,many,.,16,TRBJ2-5,TGCGCCAGCAGCCAAGTAACCGGGACCGACGAAGAGACCCAGTACTTC,CASSQVTGTDEETQYF
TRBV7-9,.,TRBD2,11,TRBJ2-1,TGTGCCAGCAGCCCAGGACTAGCGCAGTTCTTC,CASSPGLAQFF
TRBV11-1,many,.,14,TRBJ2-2,TGTGCCAGCAGCTTTTTATTCGGAAACGGGGAGCTGTTTTTT,CASSFLFGNGELFF
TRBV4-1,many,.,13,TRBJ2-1,TGCGCCAGCAGCCAAGATCCCTACAATGAGCAGTTCTTC,CASSQDPYNEQFF
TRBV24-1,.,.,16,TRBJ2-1,TGTGCCACCAGTGATTCCCTTCAGGGGCGGGTGGATGAGCAGTTCTTC,CATSDSLQGRVDEQFF
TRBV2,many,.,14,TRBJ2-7,TGTGCCAGCAGGGACGGAACGAGCTCCTACGAGCAGTACTTC,CASRDGTSSYEQYF
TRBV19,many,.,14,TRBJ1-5,TGTGCCAGTAGTAGGGGGGGGTTGGATCAGCCCCAGCATTTT,CASSRGGLDQPQHF
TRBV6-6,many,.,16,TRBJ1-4,TGTGCCAGCAGTTACGCTCCCCAGGGAAGGAATGAAAAACTGTTTTTT,CASSYAPQGRNEKLFF
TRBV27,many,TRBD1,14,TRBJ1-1,TGTGCCAGCAGTTTCGGGACAGGGAACACTGAAGCTTTCTTT,CASSFGTGNTEAFF
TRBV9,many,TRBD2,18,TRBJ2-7,TGTGCCAGCAGCGTAGGTACTAGCGGGAGTCTAAGCACCTACGAGCAGTACTTC,CASSVGTSGSLSTYEQYF
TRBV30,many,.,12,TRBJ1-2,TGTGCCTGGAGTTCCGGGAGCTATGGCTACACCTTC,CAWSSGSYGYTF
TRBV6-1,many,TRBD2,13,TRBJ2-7,TGTGCCAGCAGCGGCGGGAGTACCTACGAGCAGTACTTC,CASSGGSTYEQYF
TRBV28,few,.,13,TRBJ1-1,TGTGCCAGCATCGACGGGGGAAGGACTGAAGCTTTCTTT,CASIDGGRTEAFF
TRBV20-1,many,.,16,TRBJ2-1,TGCAGTGCTAGAGTCGCCAGGGCAGGAATTTACAATGAGCAGTTCTTC,CSARVARAGIYNEQFF
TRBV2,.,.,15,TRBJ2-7,TGTGCCAGCAATAGCCCTCGAGGACACTCCTACGAGCAGTACTTC,CASNSPRGHSYEQYF
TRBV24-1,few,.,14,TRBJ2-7,TGTGCCACCGGTTATTGCGGGCCCTCCTACGAGCATTACTTC,CATGYCGPSYEHYF
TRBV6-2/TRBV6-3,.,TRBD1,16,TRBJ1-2,TGTGCCAGCAGTACTCGGGAGGGACAGGGTAACTATGGCTACACCTTC,CASSTREGQGNYGYTF
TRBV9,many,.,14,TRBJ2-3,TGTGCCAGCACTTGGGGGGGGCCGGGAGATACGCAGTATTTT,CASTWGGPGDTQYF
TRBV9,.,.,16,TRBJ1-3,TGTGGAAGCAGCGTAGCTGTGGGCGCGGGAGGAAACACCATATATTTT,CGSSVAVGAGGNTIYF
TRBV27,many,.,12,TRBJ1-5,TGTGCCAGCTTCCCAGGGTATCAGCCCCAGCATTTT,CASFPGYQPQHF